A single sample gave rise to the 7 T cell receptor beta chains below, sequenced in a study of T-cell memory formation after mild COVID-19. TCRdb reprocessed the 5' RACE reads with MiXCR, giving one entry per CDR3 protein. The sample has roughly 130,000 distinct CDR3 sequences; roughly 6% are singletons. Sequences were obtained from PBMCs or a T cell subset sorted from them (not recorded which). These receptors all come from an adult woman who had mild COVID-19 (a few samples of this study predate the infection). Cell type and time point are not known.

The chain couples TRBV5-4 to TRBJ1-2; 7 bases are shared with TRBD1. Germline assignment: CDR1 SGHNT and CDR2 YYREEE (reference sequence). The V and J ends lost 4 bases and 6 bases, in that order; junction bases with no gene match: 6. The CDR3 runs 13 residues. As DNA, the CDR3 is TGTGCCAGCAGCGCGACAGGGAACCATGGCTACACCTTC. Its translation is CASSATGNHGYTF.

This clonotype appeared many times. The chain carries TRBV5-1 and TRBJ2-7, with no clear D. Trimming stripped 6 bases from V and 0 bases from J, with 13 bases between. Germline CDR1 and CDR2: SGHRS and YFSETQ. The CDR3 has 14 residues. CDR3 bases: TGCGCCAGCAATCCAGGACCAAGCTCCTACGAGCAGTACTTC. The encoded protein is CASNPGPSSYEQYF.

In its sample, this clonotype was seen a few times. J is TRBJ2-7 and V is TRBV18, with D maybe TRBD1 (6 bases). Trimming left V 2 bases short and J 1 base short, with 9 bases between. The V gene's germline CDR1 is KGHSH and CDR2 LQKENI. The CDR3 length is 14 residues. The CDR3 protein is CASSPSDRSYEQYF. The CDR3 coding sequence is TGTGCCAGCTCACCATCCGACAGGTCCTACGAGCAGTACTTC.

This clonotype appeared a few times. The CDR3 DNA is TGCAGTGCTAACACCGGACGGATGAACACTGAAGCTTTCTTT. This codes for CSANTGRMNTEAFF. The rearrangement joins TRBV20-1 to TRBJ1-1; D gene unclear. Germline-derived CDR1 and CDR2 are DFQATT and SNEGSKA (reference sequence). V lost 4 bases and J lost 0, with 12 bases in between. The length of the CDR3 is 14 residues.

This clonotype was counted between two and nine times. The chain couples TRBV12-3 or TRBV12-4 to TRBJ1-2, with D possibly TRBD1 on 6 matching bases. V lost 2 bases and J lost 4, with 8 bases in between. The CDR3 consists of 13 residues. CDR3 protein: CASSLTGTYGYTF. CDR3 in DNA: TGTGCCAGCAGTTTAACAGGGACCTATGGCTACACCTTC.

The sample holds many counts of this clonotype. This rearrangement joins TRBV7-2 to TRBJ2-2, with TRBD2 matching 8 bases. This CDR3 contains 15 residues. Losses at the gene ends were 1 base for V and 8 bases for J; bases not matched to a gene: 6. Germline assignment: CDR1 SGHTA and CDR2 FQGNSA. Here the CDR3 reads CASSLVAGGSGELFF. Here the CDR3 DNA reads TGTGCCAGCAGCTTAGTGGCGGGAGGCTCTGGGGAGCTGTTTTTT.

This clonotype has just a few counts. The junction and the germline gene differ at one end; a read error may be behind it. The rearrangement links TRBV6-4 to TRBJ2-3, with D tentatively TRBD2 (6 bases). Germline-derived CDR1 and CDR2 are MRHNA and SNTAGT. The CDR3 is 16 residues long. The CDR3, as DNA: TGTGCCAGCATTGACTCCTCTAGCGAGTACACAGATACGCAGTATTTT. This gives the protein CASIDSSSEYTDTQYF.